Each of the 8 T cell receptor beta chains below was sequenced from the same sample in a study of T cell responses to AZD1222 COVID-19 vaccine. TCRdb's table, derived via immunoSEQ multiplex PCR, lists solely in-frame clones and lacks some. The sample holds around 130,000 clones, more than 85% seen once. This material consisted of peripheral blood, taken on day 0 of AZD1222 vaccination. The receptors stem from an adult in good health.

The V gene is TRBV6-5, the J gene TRBJ2-7, with 12 bases identical to TRBD2. Germline loops: CDR1 MNHEY, CDR2 SVGAGI. The V and J ends lost 5 bases and 1 base, in that order; junction bases with no gene match: 3. The CDR3 loop spans 15 amino acids. In DNA form, the CDR3 reads TGTGCCAGCAGTACTAGCGGGGGGCCTTCCTACGAGCAGTACTTC. This translates into CASSTSGGPSYEQYF.

The J gene is TRBJ1-6, the V gene TRBV19; TRBD1 is a possible D gene (6 bases). The germline V gene has CDR1 LNHDA and CDR2 SQIVND (reference sequence). This CDR3 contains 14 residues. V was clipped by 6 bases and J by 7 bases, with 13 bases between them. The CDR3 region is CASRRGSTNSPLHF. The CDR3 coding sequence is TGTGCCAGTAGAAGGGGGTCTACAAATTCACCCCTCCACTTT.

This clone has only one observation. The CDR3 coding sequence is TGTGCCAGCAGCCAAGGGGTTAGGGTTCCTGGAAACACCATATATTTT. Its translation: CASSQGVRVPGNTIYF. The rearrangement uses TRBV3-1 (or the pseudogene TRBV3-2) and TRBJ1-3; D gene unclear. Between the trimmed V and J ends, which lost 1 base and 2 bases, there was a span of 12 bases. This CDR3 region has 16 residues. Germline lookup yields CDR1 LGHDT and CDR2 YNNKEL (reference sequence).

The rearrangement uses TRBV24-1 and TRBJ1-4; TRBD1 matches 10 bases. The length of the CDR3 is 17 residues. V lost 1 base, J lost 7 bases, and 8 bases stayed unmatched. Germline V CDR1 and CDR2: KGHDR, SFDVKD. CDR3 DNA: TGTGCCACCAGTGATTTCGGGACAGGGGTTCACGGTGAAAAACTGTTTTTT. This codes for CATSDFGTGVHGEKLFF.

This chain uses TRBV2 with TRBJ1-1, with 9 bases lining up with TRBD1. V was clipped by 6 bases and J by 5 bases; unmatched bases: 16. The CDR3 loop spans 17 amino acids. Looked up from germline, CDR1 is SNHLY and CDR2 is FYNNEI. This CDR3 reads CASSHHGTGSGATEAFF. The CDR3 DNA sequence: TGTGCCAGCAGCCACCATGGGACAGGGAGTGGGGCGACTGAAGCTTTCTTT.

The chain has TRBV11-2 and TRBJ1-1, with unresolved D. This CDR3 spans 13 amino acids. The V end was cut by 1 base, the J end by 0 bases, with 3 bases between. Looked up from germline, CDR1 is SGHAT and CDR2 is FQNNGV. In DNA, the CDR3 is TGTGCCAGCAGCTTAGGGATGAACACTGAAGCTTTCTTT. This translates into CASSLGMNTEAFF.

This sequence joins TRBV28 and TRBJ1-6; D uncertain. Germline lookup yields CDR1 MDHEN and CDR2 SYDVKM. This CDR3 region has 12 residues. Between the trimmed V and J ends, which lost 3 bases and 11 bases, there was a span of 8 bases. CDR3 sequence reads: CASSLEGAPLHF. CDR3 DNA: TGTGCCAGCAGTTTGGAAGGAGCACCCCTCCACTTT.

The CDR3 sequence: CASSQEASGTQYF. For the CDR3, the DNA is TGTGCCAGCAGTCAAGAGGCTAGCGGGACGCAGTATTTT. The genes are TRBV12-3 or TRBV12-4 and TRBJ2-3, with TRBD2 matching over 8 bases. With V trimmed by 5 bases and J by 9 bases, 7 bases remained unmatched. The CDR3 covers 13 residues.